Below, 30 T cell receptor beta chains from the same sample are listed, as sequenced in a study of cytomegalovirus exposure and HLA in healthy donors. Primers for the PCR totalled 60 Vbeta and 13 Jbeta. Measured with immunoSEQ multiplex PCR; TCRdb has only the in-frame clones, and not every one. This sample has approximately 53,000 clones; around 81% occur once, and the top ten carry approximately 7.6%. Specimen: PBMCs. The receptor source for this set is a young man in good health and CMV-seropositive.

This clone came up once. This chain connects TRBV15 to TRBJ1-6; TRBD1 matches at 9 bases. Per the germline V gene, CDR1 is LNHNV and CDR2 is YYDKDF (reference sequence). The V segment lost 4 bases and the J segment 6 bases; nucleotides outside the gene matches: 7. The CDR3 sequence is 16 residues long. The CDR3 sequence: CATSKRQGVLNSPLHF. CDR3 coding DNA: TGTGCCACCAGCAAGAGACAGGGGGTTCTTAATTCACCCCTCCACTTT.

This clone was seen just once. The gene calls are TRBV19 and TRBJ1-4; D perhaps matches TRBD1 (6 bases). Germline V lookup: CDR1 LNHDA, CDR2 SQIVND (reference sequence). The CDR3 runs to 15 residues. Trimming cost V 1 base and J 7 bases, with 13 bases left between them. CDR3 coding DNA: TGTGCCAGTAGTATAGTCGGGACACGGGGTGAAAAACTGTTTTTT. Translating gives CASSIVGTRGEKLFF. Full variable domain (missing parts from reference TRBV19 and TRBJ1-4): DGGITQSPKYLFRKEGQNVTLSCEQNLNHDAMYWYRQDPGQGLRLIYYSQIVNDFQKGDIAEGYSVSREKKESFPLTVTSAQKNPTAFYLCASSIVGTRGEKLFFGSGTQLSVL.

This clone has only a few counts. The chain is built from TRBV28 and TRBJ1-4; 8 nucleotides line up with TRBD1. In germline, CDR1 is MDHEN, CDR2 SYDVKM. This CDR3 is 12 amino acids long. The CDR3: CAAQGASEKLFF. CDR3 in DNA: TGTGCAGCCCAGGGGGCTTCTGAAAAACTGTTTTTT.

The chain links TRBV11-3 to TRBJ2-5; D is possibly TRBD2 (5 bases). This CDR3 contains 13 residues. V was trimmed by 5 bases and J by 7 bases, leaving 14 bases between them. Per the germline V gene, CDR1 is SGHNT and CDR2 is YENEEA. The CDR3 loop is CASSPRGQRTQYF. The CDR3 region has the DNA TGTGCCAGCAGCCCCCGGGGTCAACGGACCCAGTACTTC.

The J gene is TRBJ1-5, the V gene TRBV5-5; D unclear. From germline, CDR1 is SGHKS and CDR2 YYEKEE (reference sequence). V was pared by 3 bases and J by 9 bases, with 16 bases between. The CDR3 is made up of 14 amino acids. The CDR3 nucleotides are TGTGCCAGCAGCTCCGACATTCCCATCGTGCCCCAGCATTTT. Translation gives CASSSDIPIVPQHF.

This clone appeared once. The chain employs TRBV21-1 and TRBJ1-5; the D segment call TRBD1 is taken from the table without a DNA check. TRBV21-1 is a documented pseudogene. The CDR3 length is 19 residues. The CDR3 sequence: CASSKYGTGTSGNNQPQHF. As DNA, the CDR3 is TGTGCCAGCAGCAAATATGGGACAGGGACCTCGGGAAACAATCAGCCCCAGCATTTT.

J is TRBJ1-1 and V is TRBV6-5; D may be TRBD1 (5 bases). Germline CDR1 is MNHEY and CDR2 is SVGAGI. The CDR3 covers 12 residues. The CDR3 protein is CAVGHLNTEAFF. The DNA for the CDR3 is TGTGCTGTAGGACATTTGAACACTGAAGCTTTCTTT.

J is TRBJ2-3 and V is TRBV6-4; TRBD2 matches at 7 bases. The CDR3 is 16 amino acids. V lost 0 bases to trimming and J lost 1 base; unmatched junction nucleotides: 4. Germline V gives CDR1 MRHNA, CDR2 SNTAGT. The CDR3 nucleotides read TGTGCCAGCAGTGACTCTCGAGCGGGGTGCACAGATACGCAGTATTTT. Protein sequence: CASSDSRAGCTDTQYF.

The rearrangement uses TRBV5-4 and TRBJ1-2; D may be TRBD1 (5 bases). The CDR3 length is 13 residues. Trimming pared 4 bases from V and 1 base from J, leaving 8 bases between. Germline-derived CDR1 and CDR2 are SGHNT and YYREEE (reference sequence). CDR3 region: CASSQDSNYGYTF. CDR3 nucleotides: TGTGCCAGCAGCCAAGACAGTAACTATGGCTACACCTTC.

About this clone: At one end, the junction sequence differs from germline, possibly due to a read error. The chain links TRBV5-1 to TRBJ2-3, with TRBD1 as a possible D gene (5 bases). The CDR3 contains 14 residues. The V gene's germline CDR1 is SGHRS and CDR2 YFSETQ. The CDR3 loop reads CASSLVDSKDTQYF. DNA of the CDR3: TGCGCCAGCAGCTTGGTAGACAGCAAAGATACGCAGTATTTT.

This sequence joins TRBV28 and TRBJ2-7, with D possibly matching TRBD1 (6 bases). V gave up 2 bases and J gave up 4 bases, with 9 bases separating them. The CDR3 loop spans 13 amino acids. Germline V gene sequence: CDR1 MDHEN, CDR2 SYDVKM. The CDR3 loop reads CASSLATGYEQYF. CDR3 nucleotides: TGTGCCAGCAGTTTAGCCACAGGGTACGAGCAGTACTTC.

This sequence joins TRBV15 and TRBJ2-7, with TRBD1 matching 7 bases. V lost 6 bases, J lost 3 bases, and 8 bases stayed unmatched. The CDR3 extends over 14 amino acids. Germline CDR1 is LNHNV and CDR2 is YYDKDF (reference sequence). The CDR3 nucleotides read TGTGCCACCAGTCGAGACAGGGTGTTCTACGAGCAGTACTTC. This encodes CATSRDRVFYEQYF.

This clone was seen only once. The rearrangement uses TRBV6-5 and TRBJ1-1, with D unclear. V lost 1 base and J 0 bases, leaving 6 bases between the germline ends. The CDR3 sequence is 14 residues long. CDR1 and CDR2 (germline): MNHEY, SVGAGI. The CDR3 here is CASSYYAVNTEAFF. The CDR3 DNA is TGTGCCAGCAGTTACTATGCAGTGAACACTGAAGCTTTCTTT.

This clone was counted a few times. The rearrangement uses TRBV5-1 and TRBJ2-7; 8 bases fit TRBD1. Germline CDR1 is SGHRS and CDR2 is YFSETQ. With V trimmed by 2 bases and J by 3 bases, 1 base remained unmatched. This CDR3 contains 13 residues. The CDR3 DNA is TGCGCCAGCAGCTTACAGGGGGACTACGAGCAGTACTTC. Encoded protein: CASSLQGDYEQYF.

The genes are TRBV6-1 and TRBJ1-2; 7 bases are a match to TRBD1. Germline V gene sequence: CDR1 MNHNS, CDR2 SASEGT. The V and J ends lost 4 bases and 4 bases, in that order; junction bases with no gene match: 6. The CDR3 sequence is 14 residues long. The DNA for the CDR3 is TGTGCCAGCAGTGCCCGACAGGGTTTCTATGGCTACACCTTC. It yields the protein CASSARQGFYGYTF.

The chain has TRBV15 and TRBJ1-4, with D possibly matching TRBD1 (6 bases). The length of the CDR3 is 14 residues. Trimming cost V 1 base and J 8 bases, with 11 bases left between them. CDR1 is LNHNV, CDR2 YYDKDF, per germline (reference sequence). The CDR3: CATSRAGDKEKLFF. The DNA of the CDR3 is TGTGCCACCAGCAGAGCCGGGGACAAGGAAAAACTGTTTTTT.

This chain uses TRBV19 with TRBJ2-7; 10 positions agree with TRBD1. This CDR3 spans 14 amino acids. J was trimmed by 2 bases and V by 3 bases; bases with no gene match: 1. Germline assignment: CDR1 LNHDA and CDR2 SQIVND (reference sequence). The CDR3 DNA reads as TGTGCCAGTAGTATCGGACAGGGGGCCTACGAGCAGTACTTC. Amino acid sequence: CASSIGQGAYEQYF.

The chain carries TRBV13 and TRBJ2-7; D may be TRBD2 (5 bases). The CDR3 extends over 14 amino acids. V was shortened by 5 bases and J by 0 bases, with 11 bases between the two germline ends. Germline V gene data show CDR1 as PRHDT and CDR2 as FYEKMQ (reference sequence). This chain's CDR3 is CASSPLVYSYEQYF. The CDR3 region has the DNA TGTGCCAGCAGCCCACTAGTCTACTCCTACGAGCAGTACTTC.

The chain carries TRBV13 and TRBJ1-2; unclear D gene. Per the germline V gene, CDR1 is PRHDT and CDR2 is FYEKMQ (reference sequence). The CDR3 totals 12 residues. V lost 0 bases and J 5 bases, leaving 4 bases between the germline ends. The CDR3 DNA follows: TGTGCCAGCAGCTTAGGTTCATATGGCTACACCTTC. It codes for CASSLGSYGYTF. The complete variable domain, with remaining parts taken from reference TRBV13 and TRBJ1-2, reads AAGVIQSPRHLIKEKRETATLKCYPIPRHDTVYWYQQGPGQDPQFLISFYEKMQSDKGSIPDRFSAQQFSDYHSELNMSSLELGDSALYFCASSLGSYGYTFGSGTRLTVV.

The V and J genes are TRBV30 and TRBJ1-2; possible D gene TRBD1, 5 bases. V gave up 6 bases and J gave up 4 bases, with 15 bases separating them. CDR3 length: 13 amino acids. Germline V gene sequence: CDR1 GTSNPN, CDR2 SVGIG (reference sequence). In DNA, the CDR3 is TGTGCCTGCCCGGACCGGGACTCCTATGGCTACACCTTC. As protein: CACPDRDSYGYTF.

The chain is built from TRBV6-4 and TRBJ1-5, with D maybe TRBD1 (5 bases). CDR3 length: 18 residues. The V and J ends lost 2 bases and 3 bases respectively, with 20 bases between them. The germline V gene encodes CDR1 MRHNA and CDR2 SNTAGT. CDR3 in DNA: TGTGCCAGCAGTGACGAAGGGCCCATCGACAGAAACAATCAGCCCCAGCATTTT. Translation gives CASSDEGPIDRNNQPQHF.

This rearrangement joins TRBV6-6 to TRBJ2-1; possibly TRBD1 for D (9 bases). The CDR3 covers 13 residues. Trimming took 10 bases from V and 6 from J, leaving 16 bases between them. CDR1 and CDR2 (germline): MNHNY, SVGAGI (reference sequence). The CDR3 loop is CAIAGQGGNEQFF. The CDR3 coding sequence is TGTGCCATAGCGGGACAGGGCGGCAATGAGCAGTTCTTC.

The DNA of the CDR3 is TGCGCCAGCAGTGAGGCTGGAAACACCATATATTTT. It yields the protein CASSEAGNTIYF. The chain carries TRBV5-1 and TRBJ1-3, with D unclear. CDR1 is SGHRS and CDR2 is YFSETQ in the germline V gene. Trimming shortened V by 5 bases and J by 2 bases, and 5 bases separated the two germline ends. This CDR3 is built from 12 residues.

J is TRBJ1-1 and V is TRBV29-1; TRBD1 matches at 10 bases. V lost 6 bases to trimming and J lost 4 bases; unmatched junction nucleotides: 2. The germline CDR1 and CDR2 sequences are SQVTM and ANQGSEA. This CDR3 comprises 12 residues. CDR3 sequence: CSVGQGVTEAFF. DNA for the CDR3: TGCAGCGTCGGACAGGGGGTCACTGAAGCTTTCTTT.

J is TRBJ1-5 and V is TRBV30; D is ambiguous. Trimming pared 4 bases from V and 0 bases from J, leaving 13 bases between. This CDR3 region has 15 residues. Germline V gene data show CDR1 as GTSNPN and CDR2 as SVGIG (reference sequence). CDR3 DNA sequence: TGTGCCTGGAATAAACCGGGTCCTAGCAATCAGCCCCAGCATTTT. Amino acids: CAWNKPGPSNQPQHF.

By share, this clone counts as medium-sized. This chain joins TRBV4-1 and TRBJ1-4, with TRBD1 identical over 10 bases. Unmatched junction bases numbered 0, after V lost 4 bases and J lost 7 bases. Germline CDR1 reads MGHRA; CDR2 reads YSYEKL. The CDR3 is 13 amino acids. CDR3 loop: CASSRQGAEKLFF. The CDR3 DNA is TGCGCCAGCAGCCGACAGGGGGCTGAAAAACTGTTTTTT.

The chain uses TRBV5-1 and TRBJ2-2; 7 bases map to TRBD2. The CDR3 has 13 residues. The V gene's germline CDR1 is SGHRS and CDR2 YFSETQ. V lost 7 bases and J lost 3; bases outside the gene matches: 3. The CDR3 DNA sequence: TGCGCCAGCGGGGGAGGGGACACCGGGGAGCTGTTTTTT. Amino acids: CASGGGDTGELFF. Full variable domain (rest looked up from reference TRBV5-1 and TRBJ2-2): KAGVTQTPRYLIKTRGQQVTLSCSPISGHRSVSWYQQTPGQGLQFLFEYFSETQRNKGNFPGRFSGRQFSNSRSEMNVSTLELGDSALYLCASGGGDTGELFFGEGSRLTVL.

The rearrangement links TRBV15 to TRBJ2-2; 9 nucleotides match TRBD1. The junction had 6 bases not matched to a gene; V was cut back by 6 bases and J by 7 bases. Germline CDR1 is LNHNV and CDR2 is YYDKDF (reference sequence). CDR3 length: 14 residues. Here the CDR3 reads CATRETGGIGELFF. CDR3 in DNA: TGTGCCACCAGGGAGACAGGGGGAATCGGGGAGCTGTTTTTT. The full variable domain, with the rest looked up from reference TRBV15 and TRBJ2-2, is DAMVIQNPRYQVTQFGKPVTLSCSQTLNHNVMYWYQQKSSQAPKLLFHYYDKDFNNEADTPDNFQSRRPNTSFCFLDIRSPGLGDTAMYLCATRETGGIGELFFGEGSRLTVL.

This rearrangement joins TRBV9 to TRBJ2-3, with 12 bases aligning to TRBD2. Germline V gene lookup returns CDR1 SGDLS and CDR2 YYNGEE. The trim removed 3 bases at V and 9 bases at J, leaving 11 bases unmatched. The CDR3 runs to 16 residues. The CDR3 region has the DNA TGTGCCAGCAGCGCTCCTGGACTAGCGGGGAGAGGCACGCAGTATTTT. Protein product: CASSAPGLAGRGTQYF.

This clone was seen a single time. V usage is TRBV30 and J usage is TRBJ2-5, with D hard to call. The closer fit of TRBJ2-7 to the DNA end suggests the J call may be wrong. The CDR3 is 11 residues long. Germline assignment: CDR1 GTSNPN and CDR2 SVGIG (reference sequence). The CDR3 DNA sequence: TGTGCCTGGTTCGACACCTACGAGCAGTACTTC. Protein product: CAWFDTYEQYF.